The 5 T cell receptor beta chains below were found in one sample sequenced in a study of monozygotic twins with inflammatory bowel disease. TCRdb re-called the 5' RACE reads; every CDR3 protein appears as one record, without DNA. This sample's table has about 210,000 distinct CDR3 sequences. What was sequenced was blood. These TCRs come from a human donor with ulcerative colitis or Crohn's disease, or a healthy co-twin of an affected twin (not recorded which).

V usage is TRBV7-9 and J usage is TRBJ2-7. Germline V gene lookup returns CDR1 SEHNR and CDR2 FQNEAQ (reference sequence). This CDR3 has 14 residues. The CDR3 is CASSRSTTGYEQYF.

The CDR3 sequence: CASSPTGNSYNEQFF. This chain joins TRBV18 and TRBJ2-1. The CDR3 is made up of 15 amino acids. Germline CDR1 KGHSH, CDR2 LQKENI.

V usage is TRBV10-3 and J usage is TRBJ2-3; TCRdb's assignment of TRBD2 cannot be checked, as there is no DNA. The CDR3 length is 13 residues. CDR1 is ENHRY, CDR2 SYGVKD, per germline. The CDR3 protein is CAISLGTTDTQYF.

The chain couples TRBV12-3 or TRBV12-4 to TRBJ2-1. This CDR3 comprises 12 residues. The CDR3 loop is CASSLVPGGQFF.

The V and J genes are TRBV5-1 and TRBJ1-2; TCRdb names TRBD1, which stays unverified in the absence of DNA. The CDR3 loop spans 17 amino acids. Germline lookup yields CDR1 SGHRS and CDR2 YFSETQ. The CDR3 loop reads CASSFVPGQGAAYGYTF.